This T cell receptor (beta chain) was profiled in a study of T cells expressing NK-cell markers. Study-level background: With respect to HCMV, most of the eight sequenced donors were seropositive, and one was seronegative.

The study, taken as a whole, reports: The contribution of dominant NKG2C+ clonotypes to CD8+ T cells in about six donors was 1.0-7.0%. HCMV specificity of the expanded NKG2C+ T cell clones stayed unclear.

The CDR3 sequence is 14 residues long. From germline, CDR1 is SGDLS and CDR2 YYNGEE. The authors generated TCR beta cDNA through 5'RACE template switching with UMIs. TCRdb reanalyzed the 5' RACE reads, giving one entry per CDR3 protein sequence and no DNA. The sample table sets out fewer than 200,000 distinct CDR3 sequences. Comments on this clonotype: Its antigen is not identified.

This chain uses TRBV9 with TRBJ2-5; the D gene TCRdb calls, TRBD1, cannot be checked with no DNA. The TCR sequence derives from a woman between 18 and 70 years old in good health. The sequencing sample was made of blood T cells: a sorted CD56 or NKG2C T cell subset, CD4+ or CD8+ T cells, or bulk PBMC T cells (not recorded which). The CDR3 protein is CASSATGIQETQYF.